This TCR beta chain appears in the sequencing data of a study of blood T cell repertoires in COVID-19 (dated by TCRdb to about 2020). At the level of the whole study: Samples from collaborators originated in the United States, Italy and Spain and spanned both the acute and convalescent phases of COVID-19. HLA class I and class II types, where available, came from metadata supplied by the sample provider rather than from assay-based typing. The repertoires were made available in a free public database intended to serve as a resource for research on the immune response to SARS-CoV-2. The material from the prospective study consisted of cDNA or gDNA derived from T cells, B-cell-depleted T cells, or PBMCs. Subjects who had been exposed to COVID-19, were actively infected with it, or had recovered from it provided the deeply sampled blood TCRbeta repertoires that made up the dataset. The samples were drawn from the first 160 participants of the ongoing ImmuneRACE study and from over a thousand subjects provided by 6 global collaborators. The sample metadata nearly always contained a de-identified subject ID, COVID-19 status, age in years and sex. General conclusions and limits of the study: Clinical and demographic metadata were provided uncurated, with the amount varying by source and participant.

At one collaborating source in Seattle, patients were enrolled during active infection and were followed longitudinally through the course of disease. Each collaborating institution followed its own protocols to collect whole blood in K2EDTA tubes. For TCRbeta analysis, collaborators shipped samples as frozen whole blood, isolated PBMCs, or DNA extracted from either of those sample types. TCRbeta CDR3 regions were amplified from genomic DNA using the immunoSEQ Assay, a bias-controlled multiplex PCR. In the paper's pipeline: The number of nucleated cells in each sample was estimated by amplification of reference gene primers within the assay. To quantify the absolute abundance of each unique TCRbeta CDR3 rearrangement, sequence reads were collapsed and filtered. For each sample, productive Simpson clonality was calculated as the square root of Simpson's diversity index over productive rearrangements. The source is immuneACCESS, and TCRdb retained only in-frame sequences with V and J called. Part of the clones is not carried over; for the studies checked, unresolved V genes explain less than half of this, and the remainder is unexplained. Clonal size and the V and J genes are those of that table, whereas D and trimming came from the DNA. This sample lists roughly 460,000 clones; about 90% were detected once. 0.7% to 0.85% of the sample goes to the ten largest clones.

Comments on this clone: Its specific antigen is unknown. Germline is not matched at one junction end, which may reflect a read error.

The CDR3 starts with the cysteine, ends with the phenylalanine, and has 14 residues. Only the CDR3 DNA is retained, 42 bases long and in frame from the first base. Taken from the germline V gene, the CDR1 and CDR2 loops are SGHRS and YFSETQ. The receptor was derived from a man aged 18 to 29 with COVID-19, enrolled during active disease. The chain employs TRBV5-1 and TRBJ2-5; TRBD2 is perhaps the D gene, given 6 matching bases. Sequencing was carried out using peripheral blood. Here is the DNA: TGCGCCAGCAACTTGGGGAGCCTAGCGGAGACCCAGTACTTC. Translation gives CASNLGSLAETQYF.